This T cell receptor beta chain was sequenced for a study of blood T cell repertoires in COVID-19 (TCRdb year 2020). For the wider study: Samples covering the acute and convalescent phases of COVID-19 were provided by collaborators in the United States, Italy and Spain. The prospective study material was composed of cDNA or gDNA derived from T cells, B-cell-depleted T cells, or PBMCs. The dataset comprised deeply sampled blood TCRbeta repertoires from subjects exposed to, actively infected with, or recovered from COVID-19. The repertoires were released in a freely available public database intended as a resource for research on the immune response to SARS-CoV-2. Samples came from the ongoing ImmuneRACE study (first 160 participants) plus 1,254 subjects from 6 global collaborators. Nearly every sample came with metadata listing a de-identified subject ID, COVID-19 status, age in years and sex. Where available, HLA class I and class II types were taken from metadata supplied by the sample provider and were not determined by assay-based typing. Overall results and qualifications from the work: The quantity of clinical and demographic metadata differed by source and by participant and was supplied without curation.

TCRbeta CDR3 regions were amplified from genomic DNA by means of the immunoSEQ Assay, a bias-controlled multiplex PCR. The paper's data handling went like this. Nucleated cell counts per sample were estimated from amplification of reference gene primers within the assay. To quantify the absolute abundance of each unique TCRbeta CDR3 rearrangement, sequence reads were collapsed and filtered. For each sample, productive Simpson clonality was calculated by taking the square root of Simpson's diversity index across productive rearrangements. Sourced from immuneACCESS, this table was stored by TCRdb with only in-frame sequences that have V and J called. A share of the clones is absent; for the studies checked, an unresolved V gene accounts for under half, and the remainder has no known explanation. V, J and clone size are taken as reported in that table, and D and trimming were inferred from the DNA itself. For this sample the table gives about 170,000 clones, of which 70% to 90% were detected only once. The ten largest clones take up 7% of the sample.

Whole blood was collected in K2EDTA tubes by collaborating institutions according to the institutions' own protocols. Collaborator samples were shipped for TCRbeta analysis as frozen whole blood, isolated PBMCs, or DNA extracted from either sample type. Reading from cysteine to phenylalanine, the CDR3 counts 15 amino acids. Left in the record is the CDR3 DNA by itself, 45 bases read in frame from the first base. The germline V and J ends show losses of 5 bases and 0 bases respectively, and no gene match explains 4 bases of the junction. CDR1 is given as MNHEY and CDR2 as SVGEGT, both from the germline V gene. In its sample, this clone was seen once. Its antigen is unknown. Base qualities are not provided; no much larger clone lies one nucleotide away.

Sample: peripheral blood. The sequence was obtained from a woman aged 80 or over in a cohort sampled during active or convalescent COVID-19. The chain employs TRBV6-2 or TRBV6-3 and TRBJ1-5; 7 central bases correspond to TRBD1. The CDR3 protein: CASSPGQNSNQPQHF. The nucleotides read TGTGCCAGCAGTCCGGGACAGAATAGCAATCAGCCCCAGCATTTT.